This T cell receptor (beta chain) was retrieved from a study of blood T cell repertoires in COVID-19. Study as a whole: Samples representing acute and convalescent COVID-19 were sourced from the United States, Italy and Spain. Sources were T cells, B-cell-depleted T cells, or PBMCs; the material itself was cDNA or gDNA.

Clones were read by immunoSEQ multiplex PCR, and TCRdb kept only the in-frame ones, dropping some. This sample has about 150,000 clones, with approximately 83% found just once. The sample was peripheral blood. This clonotype was obtained from a man aged 65-85 years with acute or convalescent COVID-19.

The CDR3 region has the DNA TGTGCCAGCAGTCCATCCCTCGGACTAGCGGGACGGGCGAACACCGGGGAGCTGTTTTTT. It translates to CASSPSLGLAGRANTGELFF. The rearrangement joins TRBV27 to TRBJ2-2; 12 bases map to TRBD2. V trimming: 5 bases; J trimming: 0 bases; junction bases outside the gene matches: 13. This CDR3 is 20 amino acids long. The V gene's germline CDR1 is MNHEY and CDR2 SMNVEV (reference sequence).